This T cell receptor (beta chain) was documented in a study of shared clonotypes between healthy human individuals. Methods used by the authors: Filtering was not the same, since immunoSEQ gave junction-only sequences without quality scores. Only in-frame clones appear in the TCRdb table, and some are missing; sequencing was by immunoSEQ multiplex PCR. V and J calls and clone size are as listed in that table; D and trimming were resolved from the DNA. Among about 580,000 clones listed, 95% to 98% were seen once. After removal of 0 bases from V and 2 bases from J, the junction contained 5 bases not matched to a gene. Germline V gene sequence: CDR1 WNHNN, CDR2 SYGVQD (reference sequence). The CDR3 runs 16 residues. CD45RO-negative CD8 cells positively selected for CCR7 made up the naive population, which excluded terminally differentiated effector memory CD45RA+ cells.

Sequencing used naive CD8+ T cells sorted from blood. The chain employs TRBV10-1 and TRBJ2-7; 9 bases fit TRBD2. This TCR came from a man aged 25-45 years in good health. In DNA, the CDR3 is TGCGCCAGCAGTGAGTCCGGTAGCGGGAGCCCCTACGAGCAGTACTTC. Translated, it gives CASSESGSGSPYEQYF.